This T cell receptor beta chain stems from a study of CD8+ T cells in alopecia areata. Indicated treatment: oral pan-JAK inhibitor, 5-10 mg twice daily. Germline values: CDR1 MNHEY, CDR2 SMNVEV (reference sequence). V was clipped by 7 bases and J by 0 bases; unmatched bases: 4. The CDR3 is 16 amino acids. Following extraction, RNA underwent reverse transcription to cDNA, which served as the sequencing template. Using immunoSEQ multiplex PCR, the repertoire was profiled, and TCRdb retains in-frame clones only, with some absent. This repertoire shows 170,000 or so clones, roughly 50% found once; its top ten account for 11%.

This sequence originates from a human donor with alopecia areata. The source material was CD8+ T cells sorted from blood, sampled at week 24, from a patient treated with tofacitinib. This rearrangement joins TRBV27 to TRBJ2-6, with 9 bases that match TRBD1. CDR3 sequence (DNA): TGTGCCAGCAAGGGACAGGGATACTCTGGGGCCAACGTCCTGACTTTC. Translation: CASKGQGYSGANVLTF. The full variable domain, rest sourced from reference TRBV27 and TRBJ2-6, is EAQVTQNPRYLITVTGKKLTVTCSQNMNHEYMSWYRQDPGLGLRQIYYSMNVEVTDKGDVPEGYKVSRKEKRNFPLILESPSPNQTSLYFCASKGQGYSGANVLTFGAGSRLTVL.